This T cell receptor (beta chain) was captured in a study of regulatory T cells in long-lasting Graves disease. This clonotype turned up a few times. Its antigen is unidentified. Documented time point: persistent/refractory GD, antithyroid drugs over 5 years with positive TRAb. Construction of the TCR library relied on RNA isolated from PBMCs. It was by American Thyroid Association guidelines that Graves' disease was diagnosed. The patients were enrolled through endocrinology in Xi'an, China. According to the study, TCR beta libraries were built with iRepertoire HTBI primers and CDR3-region Arm-PCR. TCRdb reprocessed the multiplex PCR reads via MiXCR and lists one record per CDR3 protein. Seen here are 300,000 to 500,000 distinct CDR3 sequences, roughly 20% observed once, and the top ten hold around 21%. Study-wide results and limits: There was favoring of TRBV28, TRBJ1-2 and TRBJ2-5 in persistent disease. Reduced TCR diversity was observed in persistent Graves' patients versus newly diagnosed patients.

V was trimmed by 7 bases and J by 2 bases, leaving 9 bases between them. Germline lookup yields CDR1 SQVTM and CDR2 ANQGSEA. The CDR3 has 11 residues. This sequence joins TRBV29-1 and TRBJ2-7; D is uncertain. The clonotype comes from a female donor with Graves disease. The specimen comprised peripheral blood mononuclear cells (PBMCs), sampled when the disease was refractory, from a patient treated with antithyroid drugs. CDR3 protein: CSAASTYEQYF. In DNA form, the CDR3 reads TGCAGCGCCGCCTCTACCTACGAGCAGTACTTC.